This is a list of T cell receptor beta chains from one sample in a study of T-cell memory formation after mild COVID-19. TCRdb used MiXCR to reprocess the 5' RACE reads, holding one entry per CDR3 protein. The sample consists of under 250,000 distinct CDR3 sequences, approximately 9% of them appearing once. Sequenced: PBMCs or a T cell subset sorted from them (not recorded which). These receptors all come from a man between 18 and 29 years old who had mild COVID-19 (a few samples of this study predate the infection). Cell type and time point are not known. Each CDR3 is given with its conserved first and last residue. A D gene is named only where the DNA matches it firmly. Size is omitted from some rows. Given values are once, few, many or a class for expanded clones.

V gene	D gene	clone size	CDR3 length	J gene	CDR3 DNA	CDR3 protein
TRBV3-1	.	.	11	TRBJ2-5	TGTGCCAGCAGCCAAGAGGCGACCCAGTACTTC	CASSQEATQYF
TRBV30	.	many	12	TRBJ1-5	TGTGCCTGGAGTCCGGATTTCGGGCCCCAGCATTTT	CAWSPDFGPQHF
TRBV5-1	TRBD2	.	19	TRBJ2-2	TGCGCCAGCAGCCCGGAGACTAGCGGGGGACTAATCAGCACCGGGGACCTGTTTTTT	CASSPETSGGLISTGDLFF
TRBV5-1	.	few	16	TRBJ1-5	TGCGCCAGCAGCTCTAGGGCCAGGGTAAACAATCAGCCCCAGCATTTT	CASSSRARVNNQPQHF
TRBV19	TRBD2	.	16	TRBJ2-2	TGTGCCACTGCCTCTCCGGGGGGGGTTAACACCGGGGAGCTGTTTTTT	CATASPGGVNTGELFF
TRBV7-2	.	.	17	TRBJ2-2	TGTGCCAGCAGCTTACCGGCTGGGGGGATCGACACCGGGGAGCTGTTTTTT	CASSLPAGGIDTGELFF
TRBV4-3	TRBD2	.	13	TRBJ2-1	TGCGCGGCGGGGCGGGGGGGCCGCAATGAGCAGTTCTTC	CAAGRGGRNEQFF
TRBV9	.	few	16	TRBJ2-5	TGTGCCAGCAGCCCCGTGGGGGGTTCAACTAAAGAGACCCAGTACTTC	CASSPVGGSTKETQYF
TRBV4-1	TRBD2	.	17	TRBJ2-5	TGCGCCAGCAGCCACGGGACTAGCGGGGGCGGTCAAGAGACCCAGTACTTC	CASSHGTSGGGQETQYF
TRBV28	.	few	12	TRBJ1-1	TGTGCCAGCAGTTTCTGGGGTCCTGAAGCTTTCTTT	CASSFWGPEAFF
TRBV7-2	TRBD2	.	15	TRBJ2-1	TGTGCCAGCAGTACGACCGTGGGGGGGAGGAATGAGCAGTTCTTC	CASSTTVGGRNEQFF
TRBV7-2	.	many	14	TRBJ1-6	TGTGCCAGCAGCTCCGGGTCCTATAATTCACCCCTCCACTTT	CASSSGSYNSPLHF
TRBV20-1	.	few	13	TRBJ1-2	TGCAGTGCTAGAGATTACAGGCTCTATGGCTACACCTTC	CSARDYRLYGYTF
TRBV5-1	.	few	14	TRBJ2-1	TGCGCCAGCAGCTTGAGTAACGCGGAGGAAGAGCAGTTCTTC	CASSLSNAEEEQFF
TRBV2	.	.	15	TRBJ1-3	TGTGCCAGCAGTGAATGGGGAGGGGCTGGAAACACCATATATTTT	CASSEWGGAGNTIYF
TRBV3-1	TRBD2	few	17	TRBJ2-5	TGTGCCAGCAGCCCAATGACTGCCAGCGGGGCGGTCGAGACCCAGTACTTC	CASSPMTASGAVETQYF
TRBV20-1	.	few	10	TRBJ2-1	TGCAGTGCTAGGGCCGATGAGCAGTTCTTC	CSARADEQFF
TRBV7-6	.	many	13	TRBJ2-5	TGTGCCAGCAGCGAAGGGACACAAGAGACCCAGTACTTC	CASSEGTQETQYF
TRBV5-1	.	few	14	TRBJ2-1	TGCGCCAGCAGCGGGACAGCCGGGGGCCATGAGCAGTTCTTC	CASSGTAGGHEQFF
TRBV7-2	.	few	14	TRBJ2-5	TGTGCCAGCAGCCCCGGGACAACCTTCGAGACCCAGTACTTC	CASSPGTTFETQYF
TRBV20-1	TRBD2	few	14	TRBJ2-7	TGCAGTGCTAGAGGTTTGGGAGGGCCCTACGAGCAGTACTTC	CSARGLGGPYEQYF
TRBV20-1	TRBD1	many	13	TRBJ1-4	TGCGGGCTACAGGGGTTCGTGAGTGAAAAACTGTTTTTT	CGLQGFVSEKLFF
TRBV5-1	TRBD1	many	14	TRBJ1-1	TGCGCCAGCAGCGCACAGGGGGCGATAGCTGAAGCTTTCTTT	CASSAQGAIAEAFF
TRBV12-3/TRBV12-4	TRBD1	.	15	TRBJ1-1	TGTGCCAGCAGTCACGGACAGGGGCGAAACACTCAAGCTTTCTTT	CASSHGQGRNTQAFF
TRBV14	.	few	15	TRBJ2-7	TGTGCCAGCAGCCAGGAAGGAAGGGGAACCTACGAGCAGTACTTC	CASSQEGRGTYEQYF
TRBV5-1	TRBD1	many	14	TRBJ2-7	TGCGCCAGCAGCCCCGGGACAGGGGTTGCGCAGCAGTACTTC	CASSPGTGVAQQYF
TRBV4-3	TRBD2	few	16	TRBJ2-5	TGCGCCAGCAGCCATTTCGGAGCGGGGACCCAAGAGACCCAGTACTTC	CASSHFGAGTQETQYF
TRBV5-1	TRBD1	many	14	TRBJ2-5	TGCGCCAGCAGCTTGGAGGACAGGGGAGAGACCCAGTACTTC	CASSLEDRGETQYF
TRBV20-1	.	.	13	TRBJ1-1	TGCAGTGCTAAGAGAGAATCGAACACTGAAGCTTTCTTT	CSAKRESNTEAFF
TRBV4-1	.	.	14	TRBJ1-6	TGCGCCAGCAGCCAGGTCGACAGGAATTCACCCCTCCACTTT	CASSQVDRNSPLHF
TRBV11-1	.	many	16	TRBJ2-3	TGTGCCAGCAGCCTGGGGCTAGGGACTCGCACAGATACGCAGTATTTT	CASSLGLGTRTDTQYF
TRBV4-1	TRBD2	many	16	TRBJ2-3	TGCGCCAGCAGACTGAATCCGGGACTAAGCACAGATACGCAGTATTTT	CASRLNPGLSTDTQYF
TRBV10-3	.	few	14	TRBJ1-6	TGTGCCATCAGACCGACAGTGGGTAATTCACCCCTCCACTTT	CAIRPTVGNSPLHF
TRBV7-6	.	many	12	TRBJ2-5	TGTGCCAGCAGCGGACAGCAAGAGACCCAGTACTTC	CASSGQQETQYF
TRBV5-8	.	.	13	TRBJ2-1	TGTGCCAGCAGCTTGGCCCGGGACTCGTGGCTGTTCTTC	CASSLARDSWLFF
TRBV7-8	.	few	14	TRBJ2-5	TGTGCCAGCAGCATAGGGACGGGGCGAGAGACCCAGTACTTC	CASSIGTGRETQYF
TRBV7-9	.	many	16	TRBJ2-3	TGTGCCAGCAGCTTTTATCTTACATCCAGCACAGATACGCAGTATTTT	CASSFYLTSSTDTQYF
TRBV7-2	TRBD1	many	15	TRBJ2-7	TGTGCCAGCAGCCGATGGACAGGGAGCTCCTACGAGCAGTACTTC	CASSRWTGSSYEQYF
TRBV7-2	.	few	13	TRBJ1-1	TGTGCCAGCAGCTCAGCCGAGGGTGTGGACTCTTTCTTT	CASSSAEGVDSFF
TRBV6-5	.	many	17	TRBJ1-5	TGTGCCAGCAGTTACTCGAACGGACTTCAGGGCAATCAGCCCCAGCATTTT	CASSYSNGLQGNQPQHF
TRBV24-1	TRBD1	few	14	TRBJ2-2	TGTGCCACCAGTGACACAGGGGTATCCGGGGAGCTGTTTTTT	CATSDTGVSGELFF
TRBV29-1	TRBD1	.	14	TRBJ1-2	TGCAGCATAAATCCGGGACAGGGGGGTGATGGCTACACCTTC	CSINPGQGGDGYTF
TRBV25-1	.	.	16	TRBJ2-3	TGTGCCAGCTCCGGCGGCGGGGGCCGATACACAGATACGCAGTATTTT	CASSGGGGRYTDTQYF
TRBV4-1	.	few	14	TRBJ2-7	TGCGCCAGCAGCGCCCAACCCGGAACCTACGAGCAGTACTTC	CASSAQPGTYEQYF
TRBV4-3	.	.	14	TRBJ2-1	TGCGCCAGCAGCCAAGTTCGTAGGGGAGATGAGCAGTTCTTC	CASSQVRRGDEQFF
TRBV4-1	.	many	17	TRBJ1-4	TGCGCCAGCAGCCAAGTCCAAGGGGATCTCATTGATGAAAAACTGTTTTTT	CASSQVQGDLIDEKLFF
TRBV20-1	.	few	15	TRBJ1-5	TGCAGTGCCAACTTGGACCGCAGGGATGATCAGCCCCAGCATTTT	CSANLDRRDDQPQHF
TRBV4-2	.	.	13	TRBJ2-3	TGTGCCAGCAGCCAAGGCTATTCAGATACGCAGTATTTT	CASSQGYSDTQYF
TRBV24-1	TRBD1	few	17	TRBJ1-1	TGTGCCACCAGTGACCCCCGGGACAGGGATTCCAACACTGAAGCTTTCTTT	CATSDPRDRDSNTEAFF
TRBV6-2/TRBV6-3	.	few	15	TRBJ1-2	TGTGCCAGCAGTTACTTTAAGGACGGAGCTCGGGGCTACACCTTC	CASSYFKDGARGYTF
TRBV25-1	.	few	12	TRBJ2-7	TGTGCCAGCAGTGAATATTTGGGAGAGCAGTACTTC	CASSEYLGEQYF
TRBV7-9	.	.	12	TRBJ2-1	TGTGCCAGCAGCTTAAAGACCAATGAGCAGTTCTTC	CASSLKTNEQFF
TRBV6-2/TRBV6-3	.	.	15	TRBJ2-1	TGTGCCAGCACCGAGGACGGGAGCTCCTACAATGAGCAGTTCTTC	CASTEDGSSYNEQFF